Sequencing of this T cell receptor beta chain was carried out in a study of blood T cell repertoires in COVID-19. Study context: Sites across the United States, Italy and Spain contributed samples from acute and convalescent COVID-19.

Individuals aged roughly 18 to 100 years were recruited from about two dozen US areas. Donors in Cohort 3 counted as recovered after two negative PCRs, clearance, or symptom resolution. The protocol was immunoSEQ multiplex PCR, while the TCRdb copy is restricted to in-frame clones and leaves out a portion. The table has about 140,000 clones, about three quarters seen once; the top ten hold around 3.2%. The CDR3 sequence is 12 residues long. Germline-derived CDR1 and CDR2 are LNHDA and SQIVND (reference sequence). Trimming removed 6 bases from V and 8 bases from J; junction bases left unmatched: 6. Sequenced input: PBMCs or T cells enriched from blood (not recorded which). The sequence came from a woman between 45 and 60 years old who had recovered from COVID-19. The gene calls are TRBV19 and TRBJ1-2, with 7 nucleotides matching TRBD1. CDR3 amino acids: CASSNNRGGYTF. The CDR3 DNA reads TGTGCCAGTAGCAATAACAGGGGAGGCTACACCTTC.